The present entry profiles one T cell receptor (beta chain) with its context. As processed by the authors: It was from reference gene primer amplification that nucleated cell counts were estimated. The method was immunoSEQ multiplex PCR; TCRdb's version includes in-frame clones alone and lacks a portion of them. V, J and clone size derive from that table, while D and trimming were established from the DNA sequence. The sample consists of over 300,000 clones, over 75% of them appearing once. Which cohort a participant joined came from the clinical history participants gave. Donors in Cohort 3 who had recovered were those with two negative PCRs, healthcare professional clearance, or resolution of their symptoms. This sample is drawn from a study of blood T cell repertoires in COVID-19. Sequencing input: PBMCs or T cells enriched from blood (not recorded which). This TCR derives from a middle-aged woman who had recovered from COVID-19.

The CDR3, as DNA: TGTGCCAGCAGTTTCCGGGGGGCCACTTATGGAAACACCATATATTTT. It is translated as CASSFRGATYGNTIYF. The rearrangement uses TRBV27 and TRBJ1-3; D may be TRBD1 (6 bases). Trimming left V 3 bases short and J 3 bases short, with 15 bases between. Germline V lookup: CDR1 MNHEY, CDR2 SMNVEV (reference sequence). The CDR3 spans 16 residues.